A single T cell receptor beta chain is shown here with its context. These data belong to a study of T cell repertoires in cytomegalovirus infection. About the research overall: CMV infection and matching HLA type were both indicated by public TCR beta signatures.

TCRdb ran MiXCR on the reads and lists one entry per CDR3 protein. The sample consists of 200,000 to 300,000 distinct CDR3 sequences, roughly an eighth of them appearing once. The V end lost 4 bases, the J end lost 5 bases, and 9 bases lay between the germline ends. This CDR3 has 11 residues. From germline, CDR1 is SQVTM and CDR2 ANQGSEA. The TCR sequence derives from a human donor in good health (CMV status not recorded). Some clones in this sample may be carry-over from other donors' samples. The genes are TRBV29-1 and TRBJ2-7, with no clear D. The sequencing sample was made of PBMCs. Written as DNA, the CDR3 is TGCAGCGTTGCCACAATAAACGAGCAGTACTTC. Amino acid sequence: CSVATINEQYF.